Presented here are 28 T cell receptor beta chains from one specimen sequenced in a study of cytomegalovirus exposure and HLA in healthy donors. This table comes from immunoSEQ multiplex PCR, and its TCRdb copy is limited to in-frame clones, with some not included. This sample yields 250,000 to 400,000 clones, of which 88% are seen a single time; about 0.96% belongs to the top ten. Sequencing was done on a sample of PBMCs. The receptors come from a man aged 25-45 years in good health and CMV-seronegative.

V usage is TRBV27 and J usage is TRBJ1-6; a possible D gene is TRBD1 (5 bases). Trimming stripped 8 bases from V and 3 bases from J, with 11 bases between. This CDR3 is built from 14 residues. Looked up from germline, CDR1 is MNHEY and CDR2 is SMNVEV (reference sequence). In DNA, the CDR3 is TGTGCCAGCGGCGGGACCGTCTATAATTCACCCCTCCACTTT. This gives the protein CASGGTVYNSPLHF.

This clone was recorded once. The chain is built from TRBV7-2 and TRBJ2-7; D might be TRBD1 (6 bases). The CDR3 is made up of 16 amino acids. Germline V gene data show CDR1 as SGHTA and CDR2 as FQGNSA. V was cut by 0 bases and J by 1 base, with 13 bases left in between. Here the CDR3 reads CASSLARQVASYEQYF. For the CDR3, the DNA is TGTGCCAGCAGCTTAGCAAGACAGGTGGCTTCCTACGAGCAGTACTTC.

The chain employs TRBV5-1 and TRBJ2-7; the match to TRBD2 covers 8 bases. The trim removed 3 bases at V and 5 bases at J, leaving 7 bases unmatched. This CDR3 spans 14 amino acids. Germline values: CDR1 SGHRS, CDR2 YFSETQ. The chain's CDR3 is CASSSPGGVHEQYF. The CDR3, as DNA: TGCGCCAGCAGCTCCCCCGGGGGGGTCCACGAGCAGTACTTC.

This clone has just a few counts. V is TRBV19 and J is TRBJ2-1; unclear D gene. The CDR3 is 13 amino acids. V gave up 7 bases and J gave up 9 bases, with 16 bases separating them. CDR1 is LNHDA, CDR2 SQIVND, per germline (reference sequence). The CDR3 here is CASIEVIGGEQFF. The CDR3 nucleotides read TGTGCCAGTATAGAGGTCATCGGTGGTGAGCAGTTCTTC.

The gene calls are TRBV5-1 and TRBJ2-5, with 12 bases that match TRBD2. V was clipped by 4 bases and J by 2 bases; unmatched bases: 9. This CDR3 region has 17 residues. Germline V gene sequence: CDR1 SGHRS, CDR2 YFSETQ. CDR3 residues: CASSLSLTSGGQETQYF. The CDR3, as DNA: TGCGCCAGCAGCCTAAGCCTCACTAGCGGGGGGCAAGAGACCCAGTACTTC.

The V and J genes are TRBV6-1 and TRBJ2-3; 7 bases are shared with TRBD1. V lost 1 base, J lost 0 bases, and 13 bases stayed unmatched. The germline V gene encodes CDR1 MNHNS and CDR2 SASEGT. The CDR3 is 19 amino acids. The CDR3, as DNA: TGTGCCAGCAGTGAAGACAGGGGCAAGGGCCTGGGTAGCACAGATACGCAGTATTTT. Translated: CASSEDRGKGLGSTDTQYF.

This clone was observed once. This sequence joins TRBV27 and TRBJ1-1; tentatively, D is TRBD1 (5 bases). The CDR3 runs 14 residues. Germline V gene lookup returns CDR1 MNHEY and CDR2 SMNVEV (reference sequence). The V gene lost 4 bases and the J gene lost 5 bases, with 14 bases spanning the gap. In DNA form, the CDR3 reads TGTGCCAGCAGTTCCGGGGGGGGGAGGACTGAAGCTTTCTTT. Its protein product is CASSSGGGRTEAFF.

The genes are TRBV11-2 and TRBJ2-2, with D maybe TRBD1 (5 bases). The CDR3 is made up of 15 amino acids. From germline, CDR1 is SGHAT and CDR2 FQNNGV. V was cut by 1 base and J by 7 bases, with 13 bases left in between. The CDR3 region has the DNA TGTGCCAGCAGCTTAGCAGAGTCAGGGTTCGGGGAGCTGTTTTTT. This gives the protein CASSLAESGFGELFF.

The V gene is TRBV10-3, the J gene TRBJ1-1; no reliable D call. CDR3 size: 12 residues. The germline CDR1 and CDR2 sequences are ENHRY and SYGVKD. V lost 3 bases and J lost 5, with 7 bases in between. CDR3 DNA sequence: TGTGCCATCAGTGATCGGGAGACTGAAGCTTTCTTT. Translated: CAISDRETEAFF.

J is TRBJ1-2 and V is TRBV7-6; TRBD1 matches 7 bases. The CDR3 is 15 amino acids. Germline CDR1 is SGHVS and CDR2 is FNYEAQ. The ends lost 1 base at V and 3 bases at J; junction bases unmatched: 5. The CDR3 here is CASSLDDRDYYGYTF. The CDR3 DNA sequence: TGTGCCAGCAGCTTAGACGACAGGGATTACTATGGCTACACCTTC.

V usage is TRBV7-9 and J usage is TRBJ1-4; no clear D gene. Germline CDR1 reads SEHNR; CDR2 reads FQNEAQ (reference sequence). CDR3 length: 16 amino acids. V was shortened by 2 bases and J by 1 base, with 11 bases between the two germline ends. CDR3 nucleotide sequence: TGTGCCAGCAGCTTAAAGTTAGGAGTAACTAATGAAAAACTGTTTTTT. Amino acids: CASSLKLGVTNEKLFF. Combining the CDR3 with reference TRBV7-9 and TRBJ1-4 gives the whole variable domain DTGVSQNPRHKITKRGQNVTFRCDPISEHNRLYWYRQTLGQGPEFLTYFQNEAQLEKSRLLSDRFSAERPKGSFSTLEIQRTEQGDSAMYLCASSLKLGVTNEKLFFGSGTQLSVL.

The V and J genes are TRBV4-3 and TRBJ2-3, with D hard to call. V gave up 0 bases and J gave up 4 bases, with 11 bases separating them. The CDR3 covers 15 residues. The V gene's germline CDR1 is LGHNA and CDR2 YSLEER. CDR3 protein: CASSQDPGSSDTQYF. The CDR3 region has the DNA TGCGCCAGCAGCCAAGACCCGGGTAGCTCAGATACGCAGTATTTT.

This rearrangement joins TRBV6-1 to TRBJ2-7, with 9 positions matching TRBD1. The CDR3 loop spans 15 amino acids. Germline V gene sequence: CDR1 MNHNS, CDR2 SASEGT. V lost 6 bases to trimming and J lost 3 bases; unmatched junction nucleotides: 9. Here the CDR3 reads CASSSGTGFYYEQYF. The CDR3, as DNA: TGTGCCAGCAGCTCCGGGACAGGGTTTTACTACGAGCAGTACTTC.

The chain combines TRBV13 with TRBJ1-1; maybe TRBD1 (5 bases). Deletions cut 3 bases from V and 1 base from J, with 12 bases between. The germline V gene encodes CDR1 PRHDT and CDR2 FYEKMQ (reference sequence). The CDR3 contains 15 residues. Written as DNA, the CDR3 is TGTGCCAGCAGCTTGCGGTATCAGGGGAACACTGAAGCTTTCTTT. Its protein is CASSLRYQGNTEAFF.

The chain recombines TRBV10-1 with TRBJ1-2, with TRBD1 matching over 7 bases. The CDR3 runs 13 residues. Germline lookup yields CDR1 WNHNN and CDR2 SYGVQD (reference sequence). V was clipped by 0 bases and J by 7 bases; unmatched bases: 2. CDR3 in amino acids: CASSESTGSGYTF. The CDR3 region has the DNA TGCGCCAGCAGTGAGTCGACAGGGTCTGGCTACACCTTC.

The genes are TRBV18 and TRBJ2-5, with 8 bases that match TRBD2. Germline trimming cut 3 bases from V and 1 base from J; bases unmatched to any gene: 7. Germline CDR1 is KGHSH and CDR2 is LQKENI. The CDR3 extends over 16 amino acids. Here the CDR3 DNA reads TGTGCCAGCTCACCTCTTGGCGGGGGGCCCCAAGAGACCCAGTACTTC. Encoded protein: CASSPLGGGPQETQYF.

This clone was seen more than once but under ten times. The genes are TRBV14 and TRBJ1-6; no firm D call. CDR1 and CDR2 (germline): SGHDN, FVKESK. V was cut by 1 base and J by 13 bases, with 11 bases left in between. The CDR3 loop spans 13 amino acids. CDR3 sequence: CASSQGSGWPLHF. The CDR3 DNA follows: TGTGCCAGCAGCCAAGGTTCCGGTTGGCCCCTCCACTTT.

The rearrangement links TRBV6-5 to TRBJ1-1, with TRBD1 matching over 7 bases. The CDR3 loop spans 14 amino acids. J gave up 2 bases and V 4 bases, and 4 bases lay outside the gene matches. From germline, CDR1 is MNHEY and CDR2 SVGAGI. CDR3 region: CASSSDRANTEAFF. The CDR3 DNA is TGTGCCAGCAGTTCCGACAGGGCCAACACTGAAGCTTTCTTT.

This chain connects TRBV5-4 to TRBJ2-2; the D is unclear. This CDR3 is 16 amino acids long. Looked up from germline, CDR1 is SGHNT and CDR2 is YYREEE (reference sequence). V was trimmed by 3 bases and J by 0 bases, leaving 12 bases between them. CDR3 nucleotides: TGTGCCAGCAGCTCCCGTCGGGTCTCGAACACCGGGGAGCTGTTTTTT. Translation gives CASSSRRVSNTGELFF.

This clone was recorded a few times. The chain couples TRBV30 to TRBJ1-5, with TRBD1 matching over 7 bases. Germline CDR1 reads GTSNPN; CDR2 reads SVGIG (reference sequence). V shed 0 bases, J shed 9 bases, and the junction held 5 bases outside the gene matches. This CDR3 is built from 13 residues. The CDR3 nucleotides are TGTGCCTGGAGTGTACGCCAGGGGGTGCCCCAGCATTTT. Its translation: CAWSVRQGVPQHF.

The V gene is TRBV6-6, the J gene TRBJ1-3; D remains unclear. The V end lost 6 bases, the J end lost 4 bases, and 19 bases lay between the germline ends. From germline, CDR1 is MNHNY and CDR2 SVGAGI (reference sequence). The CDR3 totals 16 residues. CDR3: CASSHPPTSGGNTIYF. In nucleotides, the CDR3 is TGTGCCAGCAGCCACCCGCCTACGTCGGGAGGAAACACCATATATTTT.

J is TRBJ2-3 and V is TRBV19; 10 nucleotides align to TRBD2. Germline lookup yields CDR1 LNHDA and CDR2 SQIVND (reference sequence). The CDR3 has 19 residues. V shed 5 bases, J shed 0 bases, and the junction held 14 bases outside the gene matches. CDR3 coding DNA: TGTGCCAGTAGTCCGCGGCTAGCGGGGGTGATTTCTAGCACAGATACGCAGTATTTT. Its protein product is CASSPRLAGVISSTDTQYF.

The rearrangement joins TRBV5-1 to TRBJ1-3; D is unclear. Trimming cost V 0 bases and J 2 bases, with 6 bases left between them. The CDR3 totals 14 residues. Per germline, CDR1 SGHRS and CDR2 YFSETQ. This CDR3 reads CASSLVGAGNTIYF. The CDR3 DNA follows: TGCGCCAGCAGCTTGGTCGGTGCTGGAAACACCATATATTTT.

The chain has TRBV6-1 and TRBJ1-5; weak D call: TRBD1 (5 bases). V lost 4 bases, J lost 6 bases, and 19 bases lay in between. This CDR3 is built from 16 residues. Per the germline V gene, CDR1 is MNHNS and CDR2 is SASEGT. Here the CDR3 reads CASSGRTAREGQPQHF. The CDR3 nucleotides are TGTGCCAGCAGTGGCCGGACCGCCAGGGAGGGTCAGCCCCAGCATTTT.

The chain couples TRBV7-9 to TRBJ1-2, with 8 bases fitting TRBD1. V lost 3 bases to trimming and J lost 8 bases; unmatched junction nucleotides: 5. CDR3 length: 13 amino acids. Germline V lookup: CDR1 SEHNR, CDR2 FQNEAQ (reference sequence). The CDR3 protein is CASSFGTGQGYTF. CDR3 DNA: TGTGCCAGCAGCTTCGGGACAGGACAAGGCTACACCTTC.

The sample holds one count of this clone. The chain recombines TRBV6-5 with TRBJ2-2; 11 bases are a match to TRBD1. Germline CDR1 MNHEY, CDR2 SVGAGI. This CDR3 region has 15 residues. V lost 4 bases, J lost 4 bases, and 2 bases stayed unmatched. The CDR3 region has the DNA TGTGCCAGCAGTTCGGGGACAGGGGGCACCGGGGAGCTGTTTTTT. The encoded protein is CASSSGTGGTGELFF.

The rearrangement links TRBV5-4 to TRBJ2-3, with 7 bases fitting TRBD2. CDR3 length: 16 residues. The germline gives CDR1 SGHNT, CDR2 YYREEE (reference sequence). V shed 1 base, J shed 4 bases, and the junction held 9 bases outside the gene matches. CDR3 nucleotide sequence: TGTGCCAGCAGCTTGCCGATCAGCGGGGTGCCAGATACGCAGTATTTT. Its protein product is CASSLPISGVPDTQYF.

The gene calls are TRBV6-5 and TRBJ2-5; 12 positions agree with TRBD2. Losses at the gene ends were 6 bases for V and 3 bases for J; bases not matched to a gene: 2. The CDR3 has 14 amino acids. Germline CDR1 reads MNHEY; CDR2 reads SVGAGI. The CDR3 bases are TGTGCCAGCAGATCTAGCGGGGGGGAAGAGACCCAGTACTTC. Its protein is CASRSSGGEETQYF.